The T cell receptor beta chain under discussion was sequenced for a study of tissue T cells after allogeneic stem cell transplantation. The ends were cut back, 4 bases at V and 2 bases at J, with 14 bases in the middle. CDR1 is KGHSH and CDR2 is LQKENI in the germline V gene. The CDR3 runs 15 residues. The table came from immunoSEQ multiplex PCR; TCRdb's copy has only in-frame clones and leaves some out. The sample contains around 3,100 clones, under 70% of which appear only once. Adult allogeneic hematopoietic cell transplant recipients with steroid-refractory graft-versus-host disease were prospectively enrolled for research autopsy.

V gene TRBV18 combines with J gene TRBJ1-1, with D perhaps matching TRBD1 (6 bases). The TCR comes from a male patient of 60 years or more with steroid-refractory graft-versus-host disease after an allogeneic stem cell transplant. Some T cells may originate from the graft donor. The input for sequencing was jejunal tissue, taken at autopsy. The CDR3, as DNA: TGTGCCAGCTCACGTGGACAGCTCCTAAACACTGAAGCTTTCTTT. This sequence encodes CASSRGQLLNTEAFF. Full variable domain (rest looked up from reference TRBV18 and TRBJ1-1): NAGVMQNPRHLVRRRGQEARLRCSPMKGHSHVYWYRQLPEEGLKFMVYLQKENIIDESGMPKERFSAEFPKEGPSILRIQQVVRGDSAAYFCASSRGQLLNTEAFFGQGTRLTVV.